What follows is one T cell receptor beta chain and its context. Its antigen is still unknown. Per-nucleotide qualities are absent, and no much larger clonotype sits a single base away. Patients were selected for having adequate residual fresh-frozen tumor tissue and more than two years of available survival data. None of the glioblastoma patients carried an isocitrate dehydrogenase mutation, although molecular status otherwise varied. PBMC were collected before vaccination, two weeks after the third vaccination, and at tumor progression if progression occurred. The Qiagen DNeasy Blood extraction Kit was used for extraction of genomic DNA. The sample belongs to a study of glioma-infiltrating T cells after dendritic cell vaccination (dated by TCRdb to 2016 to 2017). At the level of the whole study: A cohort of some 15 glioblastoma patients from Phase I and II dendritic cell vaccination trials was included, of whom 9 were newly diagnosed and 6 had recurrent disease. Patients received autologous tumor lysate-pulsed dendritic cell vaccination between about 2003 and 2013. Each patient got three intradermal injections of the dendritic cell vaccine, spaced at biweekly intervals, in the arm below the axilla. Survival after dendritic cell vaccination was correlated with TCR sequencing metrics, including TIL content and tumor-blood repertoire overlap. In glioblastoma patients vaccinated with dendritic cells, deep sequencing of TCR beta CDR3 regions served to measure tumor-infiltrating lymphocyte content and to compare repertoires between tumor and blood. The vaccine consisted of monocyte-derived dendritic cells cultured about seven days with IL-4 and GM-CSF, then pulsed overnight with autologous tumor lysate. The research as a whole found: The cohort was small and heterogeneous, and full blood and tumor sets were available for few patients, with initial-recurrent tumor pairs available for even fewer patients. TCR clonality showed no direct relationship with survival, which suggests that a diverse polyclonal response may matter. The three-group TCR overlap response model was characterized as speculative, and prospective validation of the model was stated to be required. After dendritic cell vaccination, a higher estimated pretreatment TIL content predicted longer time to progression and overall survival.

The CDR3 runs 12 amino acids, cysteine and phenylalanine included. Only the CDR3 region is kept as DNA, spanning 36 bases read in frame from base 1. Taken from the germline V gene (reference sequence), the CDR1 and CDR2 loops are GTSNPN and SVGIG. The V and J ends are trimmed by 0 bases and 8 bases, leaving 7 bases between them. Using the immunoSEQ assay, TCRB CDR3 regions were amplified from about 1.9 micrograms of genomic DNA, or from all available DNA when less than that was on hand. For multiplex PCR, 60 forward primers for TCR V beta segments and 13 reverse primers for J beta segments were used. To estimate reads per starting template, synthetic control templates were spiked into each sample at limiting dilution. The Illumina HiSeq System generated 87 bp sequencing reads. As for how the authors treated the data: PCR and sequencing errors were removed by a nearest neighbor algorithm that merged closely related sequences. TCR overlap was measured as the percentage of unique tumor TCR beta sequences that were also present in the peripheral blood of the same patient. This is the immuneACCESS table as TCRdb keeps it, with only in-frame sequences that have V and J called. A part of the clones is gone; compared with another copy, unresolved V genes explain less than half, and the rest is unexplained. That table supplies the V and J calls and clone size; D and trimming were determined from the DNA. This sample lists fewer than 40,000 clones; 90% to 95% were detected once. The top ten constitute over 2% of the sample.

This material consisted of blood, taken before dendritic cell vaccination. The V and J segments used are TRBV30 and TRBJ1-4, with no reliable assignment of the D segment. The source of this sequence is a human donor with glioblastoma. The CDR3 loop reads CAWSVLREKLFF. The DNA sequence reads TGTGCCTGGAGTGTTTTGCGGGAAAAACTGTTTTTT.